The rows below give T cell receptor beta chains drawn from one sample of a study of somatic mutations in cytotoxic T cells in rheumatoid arthritis. Assay used: immunoSEQ multiplex PCR; TCRdb lists only in-frame clones, some missing. The data show 15,000 to 20,000 clones, approximately 80% seen once. Sequenced sample: CD8+ T cells sorted from blood. The source of these receptors is an adult with rheumatoid arthritis. CDR3s include the opening cysteine and the closing phenylalanine or tryptophan. Each record gives: J gene, D gene, clone size, V gene, CDR3 DNA, CDR3 protein. A D gene is named only where the DNA matches it firmly. Clone size is not always given. Where it is, it says once, few, many or a class for expanded clones.

J: TRBJ1-6
D: TRBD1
size: NA
V: TRBV27
DNA: TGTGCCAGCAGTCCAACGACAGGGTATAATTCACCCCTCCACTTT
CDR3: CASSPTTGYNSPLHF

J: TRBJ2-7
D: NA
size: NA
V: TRBV29-1
DNA: TGCAGCGTTGTAGGCCTAGCCGGGGGCAACGAGCAGTACTTC
CDR3: CSVVGLAGGNEQYF

J: TRBJ2-7
D: TRBD2
size: NA
V: TRBV13
DNA: TGTGCCAGCAGCTCCGGGAGCGGGGCCTACGAGCAGTACTTC
CDR3: CASSSGSGAYEQYF

J: TRBJ2-3
D: TRBD2
size: NA
V: TRBV10-3
DNA: TGTGCCATCAGCGGGCGGGAGGGGGACGATACGCAGTATTTT
CDR3: CAISGREGDDTQYF

J: TRBJ2-1
D: TRBD2
size: NA
V: TRBV27
DNA: TGTGCCAGCAGTCAGAGCGGGAGGTGGAATGAGCAGTTCTTC
CDR3: CASSQSGRWNEQFF

J: TRBJ2-7
D: TRBD2
size: NA
V: TRBV4-1
DNA: TGCGCCAGCAGCCAGCTAGCGGGGCAAACCCCCTCCTACGAGCAGTACTTC
CDR3: CASSQLAGQTPSYEQYF

J: TRBJ2-7
D: NA
size: few
V: TRBV6-1
DNA: TGTGCCAGCAGGACGGACCCCAAGGGATACGAGCAGTACTTC
CDR3: CASRTDPKGYEQYF

J: TRBJ1-5
D: NA
size: NA
V: TRBV27
DNA: TGTGCCAGCAGTTTATCGAGGGGGAGGGGGAGCAATCAGCCCCAGCATTTT
CDR3: CASSLSRGRGSNQPQHF

J: TRBJ2-7
D: NA
size: NA
V: TRBV4-2
DNA: TGTGCCAGCAGCCAAGTAGGGTCCAGCTCCTACGAGCAGTACTTC
CDR3: CASSQVGSSSYEQYF

J: TRBJ1-2
D: NA
size: NA
V: TRBV5-8
DNA: TGTGCCAGCAGCTACGGGCCGGCCTATGGCTACACCTTC
CDR3: CASSYGPAYGYTF

J: TRBJ2-1
D: NA
size: NA
V: TRBV7-6
DNA: TGTGCCAGCAGCCCCTGGGGCGGTGGAGATGAGCAGTTCTTC
CDR3: CASSPWGGGDEQFF

J: TRBJ1-5
D: NA
size: few
V: TRBV4-1
DNA: TGCGCCAGCAGCCCCCATCAAACTCAGCCCCAGCATTTT
CDR3: CASSPHQTQPQHF

J: TRBJ2-1
D: NA
size: NA
V: TRBV5-6
DNA: TGTGCCAGCACGGCAGGAACCTACAATGAGCAGTTCTTC
CDR3: CASTAGTYNEQFF

J: TRBJ2-2
D: NA
size: once
V: TRBV5-1
DNA: TGCGCCAGCAGACCAGATATAACGGGGGTAGGGACCGGGGAGCTGTTTTTT
CDR3: CASRPDITGVGTGELFF

J: TRBJ2-7
D: NA
size: NA
V: TRBV4-1
DNA: TGCGCCAGCAGCCTGGCGGGACACGACTACGAGCAGTACTTC
CDR3: CASSLAGHDYEQYF

J: TRBJ2-7
D: TRBD1
size: NA
V: TRBV5-5
DNA: TGTGCCAGCAGCGGGGGAAACAGGGGTAACGAGCAGTACTTC
CDR3: CASSGGNRGNEQYF

J: TRBJ2-1
D: NA
size: NA
V: TRBV7-2
DNA: TGTGCCAGCAGCTTTGGCCAGGGGTTGCTCAATGAGCAGTTCTTC
CDR3: CASSFGQGLLNEQFF

J: TRBJ2-7
D: NA
size: few
V: TRBV5-4
DNA: TGTGCCAGCAGCACTAACGCCGGACAGTACCCTTACGAGCAGTACTTC
CDR3: CASSTNAGQYPYEQYF

J: TRBJ2-7
D: NA
size: NA
V: TRBV11-2
DNA: TGTGCCAGCAGCTCCGCGCCCCCCTACGAGCAGTACTTC
CDR3: CASSSAPPYEQYF

J: TRBJ2-3
D: TRBD2
size: NA
V: TRBV7-2
DNA: TGTGCCAGCAGCTTCGCTAGCGGGGGCCCCCCCACAGATACGCAGTATTTT
CDR3: CASSFASGGPPTDTQYF

J: TRBJ1-6
D: NA
size: NA
V: TRBV19
DNA: TGTGCCAGTAGTATATTTGGGGAAGGGAATTCACCCCTCCACTTT
CDR3: CASSIFGEGNSPLHF

J: TRBJ2-1
D: TRBD2
size: NA
V: TRBV6-6
DNA: TGTGCCGGCAGTTTTAGCGGGAGCGCTAATGAGCAGTTCTTC
CDR3: CAGSFSGSANEQFF

J: TRBJ2-7
D: NA
size: once
V: TRBV11-3
DNA: TGTGCCAGCAGCTTAGTTTTCGGCGCCTACGAGCAGTACTTC
CDR3: CASSLVFGAYEQYF

J: TRBJ2-1
D: NA
size: NA
V: TRBV12-5
DNA: TGTGCTAGTGGTTTGGTAGTCAGGGTATCGTCCAATGAGCAGTTCTTC
CDR3: CASGLVVRVSSNEQFF

J: TRBJ1-2
D: NA
size: NA
V: TRBV5-8
DNA: TGTGCCAGCAGCTTGCTTGGGACACGCCTTGGCTACACCTTC
CDR3: CASSLLGTRLGYTF

J: TRBJ2-7
D: NA
size: few
V: TRBV4-1
DNA: TGCGCCAGCAGCCAAGGCCCCGAGCAGTACTTC
CDR3: CASSQGPEQYF

J: TRBJ1-1
D: NA
size: few
V: TRBV4-1
DNA: TGCGCCAGCAGCCAAGATATGGAAGCTTTCTTT
CDR3: CASSQDMEAFF

J: TRBJ1-2
D: NA
size: NA
V: TRBV6-6
DNA: TGTGCCAGCAGCGCAGAAGGGTTGTCTCGGGGCTACACCTTC
CDR3: CASSAEGLSRGYTF

J: TRBJ2-1
D: TRBD2
size: NA
V: TRBV29-1
DNA: TGCAGCGTCCAAGGGAGGGCCAATGAGCAGTTCTTC
CDR3: CSVQGRANEQFF

J: TRBJ1-1
D: NA
size: NA
V: TRBV12-5
DNA: TGTGCTAGCAGAAAGAGACACAGGGAGCGGGGCCCCTTGGCTGAAGCTTTCTTT
CDR3: CASRKRHRERGPLAEAFF

J: TRBJ1-2
D: TRBD1
size: few
V: TRBV19
DNA: TGTGCCAGCGGGACAGGCTATGGCTACACCTTC
CDR3: CASGTGYGYTF

J: TRBJ2-2
D: NA
size: NA
V: TRBV7-9
DNA: TGTGCCAGCAGACCTGGGGGGGAGCTGTTTTTT
CDR3: CASRPGGELFF

J: TRBJ2-1
D: NA
size: NA
V: TRBV5-4
DNA: TGTGCCAGCAGCTACGGGACTTCCTACAATGAGCAGTTCTTC
CDR3: CASSYGTSYNEQFF

J: TRBJ2-1
D: NA
size: NA
V: TRBV7-6
DNA: TGTGCCAGCAGCCCAGCCCCCGTGAACTACAATGAGCAGTTCTTC
CDR3: CASSPAPVNYNEQFF

J: TRBJ1-3
D: NA
size: medium-sized
V: TRBV4-1
DNA: TGCGCCAGCAGCCAAGTTATGGCACCTGGAAACACCATATATTTT
CDR3: CASSQVMAPGNTIYF

J: TRBJ2-7
D: NA
size: NA
V: TRBV13
DNA: TGTGCCAGCCAGGGCGCTCCGGGCTACGAGCAGTACTTC
CDR3: CASQGAPGYEQYF

J: TRBJ1-5
D: TRBD1
size: once
V: TRBV4-1
DNA: TGCGCCAGCAGCCAACAAGCGGGACAGGGTGACAATCAGCCCCAGCATTTT
CDR3: CASSQQAGQGDNQPQHF

J: TRBJ2-3
D: NA
size: NA
V: TRBV7-9
DNA: TGTGCCAGCAGCTTTGAAAGGGGGGTGGGAGATACGCAGTATTTT
CDR3: CASSFERGVGDTQYF

J: TRBJ2-1
D: TRBD2
size: NA
V: TRBV5-4
DNA: TGTGCCAGCAGCACCCGGAGCGGGGGAGCCGAGCAGTTCTTC
CDR3: CASSTRSGGAEQFF

J: TRBJ1-5
D: TRBD1
size: hyperexpanded
V: TRBV2
DNA: TGTGCCAGCAATGAAGGGACAGAGTGGGATCAGCCCCAGCATTTT
CDR3: CASNEGTEWDQPQHF

J: TRBJ2-6
D: NA
size: NA
V: TRBV27
DNA: TGTGCCAGCAGTTTATCCGGACAGCATCTCTCCAACGTCCTGACTTTC
CDR3: CASSLSGQHLSNVLTF

J: TRBJ2-5
D: TRBD2
size: NA
V: TRBV19
DNA: TGTGCCAGTAGGGGACTCGAAGGCAGCGGGGGGGAACAAGAGACCCAGTACTTC
CDR3: CASRGLEGSGGEQETQYF

J: TRBJ2-3
D: NA
size: NA
V: TRBV11-3
DNA: TGTGCCAGCACCGAACGCCCAGATACGCAGTATTTT
CDR3: CASTERPDTQYF

J: TRBJ2-1
D: NA
size: NA
V: TRBV13
DNA: TGTGCCAGCAGCTTATTGCTAGCAGATTACAATGAGCAGTTCTTC
CDR3: CASSLLLADYNEQFF

J: TRBJ2-7
D: NA
size: NA
V: TRBV6-1
DNA: TGTGCCAGCAGTGCTGGGGTAGAGGGCTACGAGCAGTACTTC
CDR3: CASSAGVEGYEQYF

J: TRBJ2-7
D: TRBD2
size: NA
V: TRBV2
DNA: TGTGCCAGCAGTGAAGAGACTAGCGGGAGCTACGAGCAGTACTTC
CDR3: CASSEETSGSYEQYF

J: TRBJ1-2
D: NA
size: NA
V: TRBV4-1
DNA: TGCGCCAGCAGCCAAGAAGGGTATGGCTACACCTTC
CDR3: CASSQEGYGYTF

J: TRBJ2-7
D: TRBD2
size: NA
V: TRBV29-1
DNA: TGCAGCGTTGAAGGGTTAGCGGGTTACGAGCAGTACTTC
CDR3: CSVEGLAGYEQYF

J: TRBJ2-1
D: NA
size: once
V: TRBV9
DNA: TGTGCCAGCAGCGTAGCCGATAGTTGGGGGGAGCAGTTCTTC
CDR3: CASSVADSWGEQFF

J: TRBJ2-2
D: NA
size: few
V: TRBV15
DNA: TGTGCCACCAGCAGCGATCTTTTTCCCGGGGAGCTGTTTTTT
CDR3: CATSSDLFPGELFF

J: TRBJ1-1
D: NA
size: NA
V: TRBV19
DNA: TGTGCCAGTAGTATCGGGGGCGGGACCACTGAAGCTTTCTTT
CDR3: CASSIGGGTTEAFF

J: TRBJ2-5
D: NA
size: NA
V: TRBV4-1
DNA: TGCGCCAGCAGCCAAGAATTGGTGGGAGTTGAGACCCAGTACTTC
CDR3: CASSQELVGVETQYF

J: TRBJ1-1
D: NA
size: medium-sized
V: TRBV25-1
DNA: TGTGCCAGCAGGGGACTGGGACGAACTGAAGCTTTCTTT
CDR3: CASRGLGRTEAFF

J: TRBJ1-2
D: NA
size: NA
V: TRBV21-1
DNA: TGTGCCAGCAGTTGTACCGGGTCTAACTATGGCTACACCTTC
CDR3: CASSCTGSNYGYTF

J: TRBJ1-2
D: NA
size: NA
V: TRBV25-1
DNA: TGTGCCAGCAGTAAATCAGAGTCCTATGGCTACACCTTC
CDR3: CASSKSESYGYTF

J: TRBJ1-1
D: TRBD1
size: NA
V: TRBV7-9
DNA: TGTGCCAGCAGCGACCAGGGGGCATACACTGAAGCTTTCTTT
CDR3: CASSDQGAYTEAFF

J: TRBJ1-5
D: TRBD1
size: NA
V: TRBV7-9
DNA: TGTGCCAGCAGCTCGGACAGGGGCAATCAGCCCCAGCATTTT
CDR3: CASSSDRGNQPQHF

J: TRBJ1-1
D: NA
size: few
V: TRBV29-1
DNA: TGCAGCGGTGAAGGGCAGGGTCTTGCTGAAGCTTTCTTT
CDR3: CSGEGQGLAEAFF

J: TRBJ2-7
D: NA
size: NA
V: TRBV6-5
DNA: TGTGCCAGCAGTTACTCGGCAGAATACGAGCAGTACTTC
CDR3: CASSYSAEYEQYF

J: TRBJ2-1
D: NA
size: NA
V: TRBV6-1
DNA: TGTGCCAGCAGCCCCCCGGGGACTTACAATGAGCAGTTCTTC
CDR3: CASSPPGTYNEQFF